The present entry profiles one T cell receptor (beta chain) with its context. V was shortened by 4 bases and J by 8 bases, with 17 bases between the two germline ends. The CDR3 extends over 14 amino acids. The V gene's germline CDR1 is LGHDT and CDR2 YNNKEL (reference sequence). The data derive from a study of blood T cell repertoires in COVID-19. Across the whole study: Sample material is recorded as cDNA or gDNA derived from T cells, B-cell-depleted T cells, or PBMCs.

In the original analysis: By means of reference gene primer amplification, nucleated cell counts were estimated. Some clones are missing from TCRdb's copy, which holds only in-frame ones; the method was immunoSEQ multiplex PCR. Clone size and the V and J calls come from that table; the DNA yielded D and trimming. Of 70,000 or so clones listed, more than 75% are singletons. Material: peripheral blood. The origin of this receptor is a man aged 65 to 85 with active or convalescent COVID-19. The chain combines TRBV3-1 (or the pseudogene TRBV3-2) with TRBJ1-2, with a weak D call TRBD1 (5 bases). The CDR3 bases are TGTGCCAGCAGCCTTCGACAGCCCTGGGAAGGCTACACCTTC. Translated, it gives CASSLRQPWEGYTF.